This T cell receptor beta chain came from a study of blood T cells in healthy people across ages. General study results and limits: Naive T cell percentage strongly correlated with TCR beta diversity.

The CDR3 is made up of 12 amino acids. Germline-derived CDR1 and CDR2 are SGHRS and YFSETQ. The germline V and J ends were trimmed by 7 bases and 3 bases, with 10 bases remaining between them. Through a sample-barcoded 5' primer and a J-beta primer mix, a second PCR was run for roughly 7 to 11 cycles. Each CDR3 protein gets one entry after TCRdb re-called the 5' RACE reads with MiXCR. The profile covers 800,000 to 950,000 distinct CDR3 sequences, with 40% to 60% appearing a single time and under 15% taken by the ten largest. Those donating, healthy Caucasian individuals from Russia, were aged roughly 6 to 100. This clonotype was counted only a few times. What it recognizes is unknown.

The chain is built from TRBV5-1 and TRBJ1-1; D is ambiguous. The clonotype originates from a man aged 25-40 years in good health. Sequencing was carried out using blood. This CDR3 is CASFEGDTEAFF. The CDR3 coding sequence is TGCGCCAGCTTTGAGGGAGACACTGAAGCTTTCTTT.